This T cell receptor beta chain was sequenced during a study of shared clonotypes between healthy human individuals. Whole-study findings and limits: Relative to memory subsets, naive subsets generally showed larger estimated richness. Few donors limited the genetic and exposure-history diversity represented. The study found about 5% of naive CD4 clonotypes shared across four donors.

The CDR3 is 14 residues long. V gave up 7 bases and J gave up 7 bases, with 17 bases separating them. From germline, CDR1 is LNHDA and CDR2 SQIVND (reference sequence). About this clone itself: Its antigen is currently unknown.

Per the authors' pipeline: For the immunoSEQ data, sequences were junction-only without quality scores, so filtering differed. Assay: immunoSEQ multiplex PCR; the TCRdb copy retains only in-frame clones and omits some. For V, J and clone size, that table is used; D and trimming come from the DNA. The table includes about 1 million clones, about 70% detected once. The material sequenced was memory CD4+ T cells sorted from blood. The sample's subset: CD45RA-negative fraction. This receptor was taken from a man between 18 and 35 years old in good health. V gene TRBV19 combines with J gene TRBJ1-3, with D possibly matching TRBD1 (5 bases). For the CDR3, the DNA is TGTGCCAGTAAAAACGCGGGGGAATGGAACACCATATATTTT. Translated, it gives CASKNAGEWNTIYF.